This entry is about one T cell receptor beta chain. Its antigen is not identified. These data are taken from a study of T cell responses to AZD1222 COVID-19 vaccine. Points from the study as a whole: Among the donors, most were white British and more were female, and clonal diversity was possibly underestimated. Spike-wide vaccine-associated CD4 TCRs dominated at 160-218 and 743-854. Only after the peak T cell response were repertoires sampled.

Assay: immunoSEQ multiplex PCR; the TCRdb copy retains only in-frame clones and omits some. Seen here are about 130,000 clones, 92% observed once, and the top ten hold less than 3.5%. Trimming at V came to 3 bases and at J to 4 bases, leaving 8 bases not matched to a gene. The germline V gene encodes CDR1 MNHEY and CDR2 SMNVEV (reference sequence). The CDR3 is 16 amino acids. Both about-4-week and about-12-week second-dose recipients were combined. Here the sequenced sample was peripheral blood, taken 28 days after the second AZD1222 dose. The V gene is TRBV27, the J gene TRBJ1-4; TRBD1 matches 7 bases. The sequence came from an adult who received the AZD1222 COVID-19 vaccine. CDR3 loop: CASSFLAGGDNEKLFF. The CDR3 nucleotides read TGTGCCAGCAGTTTTTTAGCAGGGGGTGATAATGAAAAACTGTTTTTT.